This TCR beta chain was sequenced for a study of tumor and adjacent non-tumor tissue in lung cancer. CDR3 size: 16 residues. CDR1 MNHNY and CDR2 SVGAGI come from the germline V gene (reference sequence). The template was RNA from unsorted bulk tissue. On this clonotype: The conserved phenylalanine or tryptophan is not found at the CDR3 terminus, so this likely reflects a read error.

Three rounds of nested PCR, following a modified ARM-PCR protocol, produced the TCRbeta library. TCRdb processed the multiplex PCR reads anew with MiXCR; each CDR3 protein has one entry. The sample has around 120,000 distinct CDR3 sequences, 66% seen once. The sample taken for sequencing was lung tumor tissue. The TCR was taken from a man aged 25 to 40 with non-small cell lung cancer. The chain is built from TRBV6-6 and TRBJ1-1, with TRBD1 identical over 7 bases. CDR3 in DNA: TGTTCCAGCAGTTACGGGCGGACAGGTGGAAACACTGAAGCTTTCGTT. Translating it yields CSSSYGRTGGNTEAFV.